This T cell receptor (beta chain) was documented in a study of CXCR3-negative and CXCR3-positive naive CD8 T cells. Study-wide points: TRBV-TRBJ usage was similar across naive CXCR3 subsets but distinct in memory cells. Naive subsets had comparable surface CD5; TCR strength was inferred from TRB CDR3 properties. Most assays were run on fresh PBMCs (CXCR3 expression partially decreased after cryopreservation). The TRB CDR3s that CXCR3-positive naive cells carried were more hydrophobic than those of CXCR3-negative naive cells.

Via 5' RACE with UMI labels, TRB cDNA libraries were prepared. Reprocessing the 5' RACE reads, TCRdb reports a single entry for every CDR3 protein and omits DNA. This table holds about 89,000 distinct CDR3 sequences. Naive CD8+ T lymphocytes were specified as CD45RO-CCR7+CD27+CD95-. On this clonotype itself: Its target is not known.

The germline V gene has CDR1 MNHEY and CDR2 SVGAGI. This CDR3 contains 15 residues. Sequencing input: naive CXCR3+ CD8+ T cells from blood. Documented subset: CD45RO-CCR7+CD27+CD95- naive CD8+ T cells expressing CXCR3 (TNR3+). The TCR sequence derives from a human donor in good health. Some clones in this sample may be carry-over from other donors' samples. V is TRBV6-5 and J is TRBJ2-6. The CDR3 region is CASSYRSSGANVLTF.